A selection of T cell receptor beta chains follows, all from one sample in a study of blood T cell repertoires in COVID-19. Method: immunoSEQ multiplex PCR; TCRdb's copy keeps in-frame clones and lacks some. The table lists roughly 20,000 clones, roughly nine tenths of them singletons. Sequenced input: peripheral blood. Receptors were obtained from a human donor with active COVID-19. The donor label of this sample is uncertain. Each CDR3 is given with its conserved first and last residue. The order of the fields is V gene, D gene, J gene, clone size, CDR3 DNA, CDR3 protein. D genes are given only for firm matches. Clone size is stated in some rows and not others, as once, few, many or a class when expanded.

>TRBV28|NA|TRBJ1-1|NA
TGTGCCAGCAGTTTCATCAGGGGAAGTGAAGCTTTCTTT
CASSFIRGSEAFF
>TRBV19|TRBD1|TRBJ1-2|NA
TGTGCCAGTAGCCCCCGGGACAGGGGTGGGTATGGCTACACCTTC
CASSPRDRGGYGYTF
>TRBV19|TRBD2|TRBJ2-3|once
TGTGCCAGTCGAGCGGGAGTCGGCACAGATACGCAGTATTTT
CASRAGVGTDTQYF
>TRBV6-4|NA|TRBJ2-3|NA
TGTGCCAGCAGTGATAAGGGGTCAGATACGCAGTATTTT
CASSDKGSDTQYF
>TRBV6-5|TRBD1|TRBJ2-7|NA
TGTGCCAGCAGGAGGGACAGAACGGACGAGCAGTACTTC
CASRRDRTDEQYF
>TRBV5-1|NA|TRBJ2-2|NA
TGCGCCAGCAGCATGGCGGTCAACACCGGGGAGCTGTTTTTT
CASSMAVNTGELFF
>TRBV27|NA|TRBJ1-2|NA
TGTGCCAGCAGCCCTATTCCCCCCTATGGCTACACCTTC
CASSPIPPYGYTF
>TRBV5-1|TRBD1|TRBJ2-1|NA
TGCGCCAGCAGCCTGGGACAGGGCTACAATGAGCAGTTCTTC
CASSLGQGYNEQFF
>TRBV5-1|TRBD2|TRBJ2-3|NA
TGCGCCAGCAGCTTAGCGGGGGCAACAGATACGCAGTATTTT
CASSLAGATDTQYF
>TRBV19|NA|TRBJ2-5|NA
TGTGCCAGTAGTATCCAGGGGCAAGAGACCCAGTACTTC
CASSIQGQETQYF
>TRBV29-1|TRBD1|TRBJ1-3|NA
TGCAGCGTTGTCGGGACAGGGACTGGAAACACCATATATTTT
CSVVGTGTGNTIYF
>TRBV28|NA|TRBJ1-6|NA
TGTGCCAGCAGGTCGGACATCCTGACCCTCCACTTT
CASRSDILTLHF
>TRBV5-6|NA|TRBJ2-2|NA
NA
CASSRFSGSCFF
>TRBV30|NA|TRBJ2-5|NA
TGTGCCTGGAGGGGACAAGCCCAAGAGACCCAGTACTTC
CAWRGQAQETQYF
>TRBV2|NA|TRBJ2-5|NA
TGTGCCAGCAGTACAACAGGGTACCAAGAGACCCAGTACTTC
CASSTTGYQETQYF
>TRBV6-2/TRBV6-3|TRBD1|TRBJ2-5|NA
TGTGCCAGCAGTTCCGATGACAGGGCTTTGGGGGAGACCCAGTACTTC
CASSSDDRALGETQYF
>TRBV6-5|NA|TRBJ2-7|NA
TGTGCCAGCAGTTCCCCAGACAGTGCCTACGAGCAGTACTTC
CASSSPDSAYEQYF
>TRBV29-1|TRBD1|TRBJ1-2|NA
TGCAGCGCTGTGGGAGATGTAAGACAGGGGGAAAACTATGGCTACACCTTC
CSAVGDVRQGENYGYTF
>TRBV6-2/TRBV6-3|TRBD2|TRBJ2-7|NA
TGTGCCAGCAGTTACTCCCTGAGCGGGGGGCCCCACGAGCAGTACTTC
CASSYSLSGGPHEQYF
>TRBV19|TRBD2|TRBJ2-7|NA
TGTGCCAGTAGTACCCGACGATTGAGCGGGAGGACCCCCTACGAGCAGTACTTC
CASSTRRLSGRTPYEQYF
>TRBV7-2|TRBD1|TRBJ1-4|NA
TGTGCCAGCGAGGACAGGGGGAGTAATGAAAAACTGTTTTTT
CASEDRGSNEKLFF
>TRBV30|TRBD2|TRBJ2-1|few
TGTGCCTGGAGTTCCGGGACTAGCGGGTACAATGAGCAGTTCTTC
CAWSSGTSGYNEQFF
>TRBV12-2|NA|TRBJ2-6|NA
TGTGCAAGTCGCTTAGTGCATCGGGACAGGGGGGCCAACGTCCTGACTTTC
CASRLVHRDRGANVLTF
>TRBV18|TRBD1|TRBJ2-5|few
TGTGCCAGCTCACGAGGACAGGGGAGGATCGAGACCCAGTACTTC
CASSRGQGRIETQYF
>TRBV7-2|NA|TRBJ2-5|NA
TGTGCCAGCAGCTTAGTCCTTTCCAGGGGAGAGACCCAGTACTTC
CASSLVLSRGETQYF
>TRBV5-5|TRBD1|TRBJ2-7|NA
TGTGCCAGCAGCTTGTGGGACAGCAGTGGTGAGCAGTACTTC
CASSLWDSSGEQYF
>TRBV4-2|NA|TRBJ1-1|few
TGTGCCAGCAGCCAAGATCGGGGAAGGAGCACTGAAGCTTTCTTT
CASSQDRGRSTEAFF
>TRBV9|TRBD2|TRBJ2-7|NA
TGTGCCAGCAGCGTAGGGTGGACTAGCGGGAGACGTGAGCAGTACTTC
CASSVGWTSGRREQYF
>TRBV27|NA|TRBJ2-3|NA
TGTGCCAGCAGTTTATCCTCTAGCACAGATACGCAGTATTTT
CASSLSSSTDTQYF
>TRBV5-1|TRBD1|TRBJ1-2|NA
TGCGCCAGCAGCTTGGCGGCAGGGGGACGCTATGGCTACACCTTC
CASSLAAGGRYGYTF
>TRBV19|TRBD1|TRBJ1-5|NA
TGTGCCAGTAGTACGACAGGGATCGAGCAGCCCCAGCATTTT
CASSTTGIEQPQHF
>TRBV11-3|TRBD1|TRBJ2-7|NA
TGTGCCAGCAGCGTGGGAGCAGGGGGCAGCGAGTCCGAGCAGTACTTC
CASSVGAGGSESEQYF
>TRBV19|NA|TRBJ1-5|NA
TGTGCCAGTAGTCTCCCCGGCAACCCAGGGCGGCCCCAGCATTTT
CASSLPGNPGRPQHF
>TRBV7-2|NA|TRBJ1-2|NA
TGTGCCAGCAGCTTAGTTGTCGAGGAGTATGGCTACACCTTC
CASSLVVEEYGYTF
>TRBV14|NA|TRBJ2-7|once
TGTGCCAGCAGCCAAGTTGCCCGGGGGACCTACGAGCAGTACTTC
CASSQVARGTYEQYF
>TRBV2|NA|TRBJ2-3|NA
TGTGCCAGCAGTGAGTTTAGGCAGGGGGGTGCCGATACGCAGTATTTT
CASSEFRQGGADTQYF
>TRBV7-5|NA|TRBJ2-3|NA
TGTGCCAGAAGCTTGACTAGCAGGAAAGTCACAGATACGCAGTATTTT
CARSLTSRKVTDTQYF
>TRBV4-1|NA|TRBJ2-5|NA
TGCGCCAGCAGCCAACTTTCTGTTTTTAAAGAGACCCAGTACTTC
CASSQLSVFKETQYF
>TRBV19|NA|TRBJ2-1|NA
TGTGCCAGTAGTATATTCTCCCCGGGACTCATTAGCTCCTACAATGAGCAGTTCTTC
CASSIFSPGLISSYNEQFF
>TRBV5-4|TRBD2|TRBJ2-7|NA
TGTGCCAGCAGCTTCTCGGGACTAGCGGGGGGGCCGGGGGAGCAGTACTTC
CASSFSGLAGGPGEQYF
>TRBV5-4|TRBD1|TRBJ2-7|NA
TGTGCCAGCAGCCCCGGGACAGCCTACGAGCAGTACTTC
CASSPGTAYEQYF
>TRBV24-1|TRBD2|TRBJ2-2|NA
TGTGCCACCAGTGATTCCGAGCGGGGGGACACCGGGGAGCTGTTTTTT
CATSDSERGDTGELFF
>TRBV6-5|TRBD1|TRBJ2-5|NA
TGTGCCAGCAGTTACGCGGGACAGGGAACGGAGACCCAGTACTTC
CASSYAGQGTETQYF
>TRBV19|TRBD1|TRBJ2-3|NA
TGTGCCACCAGCCTCAGGGGGCGCCCCACAGATACGCAGTATTTT
CATSLRGRPTDTQYF
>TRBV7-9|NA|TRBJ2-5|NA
TGTGCCAGCAGCTTGGGGGGGCTAGAGACCCAGTACTTC
CASSLGGLETQYF
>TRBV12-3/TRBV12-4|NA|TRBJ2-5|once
TGTGCCAGCAGTTTTCAGGGTCAAGAGACCCAGTACTTC
CASSFQGQETQYF
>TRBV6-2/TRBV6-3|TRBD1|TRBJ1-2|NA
TGTGCCAGCAGTTTCGACAGGGATGACTATGGCTACACCTTC
CASSFDRDDYGYTF
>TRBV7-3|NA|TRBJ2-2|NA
TGTGCCAGCAGCTCAGGGGGGGAGCTGTTTTTT
CASSSGGELFF
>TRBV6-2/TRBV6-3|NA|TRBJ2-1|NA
TGTGCCAGCAGTTTATTTTCCAATGAGCAGTTCTTC
CASSLFSNEQFF
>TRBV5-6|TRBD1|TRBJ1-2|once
TGTGCCAGCAGCTCGACAGGGTCAGGGGGCTACACCTTC
CASSSTGSGGYTF
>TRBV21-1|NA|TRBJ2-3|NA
TGTGCCAGTAACCGCGGGATTTGCACAGATACGCAGTATTTT
CASNRGICTDTQYF